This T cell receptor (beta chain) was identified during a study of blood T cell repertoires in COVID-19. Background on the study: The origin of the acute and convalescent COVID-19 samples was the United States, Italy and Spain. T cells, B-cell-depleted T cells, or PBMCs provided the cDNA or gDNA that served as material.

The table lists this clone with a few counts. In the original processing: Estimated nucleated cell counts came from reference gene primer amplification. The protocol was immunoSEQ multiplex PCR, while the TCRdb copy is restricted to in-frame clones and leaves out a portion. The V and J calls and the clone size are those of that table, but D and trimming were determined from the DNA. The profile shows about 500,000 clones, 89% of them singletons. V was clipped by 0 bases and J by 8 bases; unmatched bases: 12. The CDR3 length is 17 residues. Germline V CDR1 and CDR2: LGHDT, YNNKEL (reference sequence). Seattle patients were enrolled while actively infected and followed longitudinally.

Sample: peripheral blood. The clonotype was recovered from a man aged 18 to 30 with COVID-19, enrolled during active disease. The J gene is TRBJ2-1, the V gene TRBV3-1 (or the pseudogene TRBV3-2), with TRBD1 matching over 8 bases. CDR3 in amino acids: CASSQDSETGVIYEQFF. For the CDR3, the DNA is TGTGCCAGCAGCCAAGATTCGGAGACAGGGGTAATCTATGAGCAGTTCTTC.